Listed below are T cell receptor beta chains from one sample, sequenced in a study of technical replicates of blood from a handful of donors. TCRdb keeps only in-frame clones here, not all; method: immunoSEQ multiplex PCR. The table shows about 84,000 clones, with 85% to 95% occurring only once. Sequencing was done on a sample of T cells isolated from PBMCs. The origin of the receptors is a human donor in good health. The CDR3 runs from the conserved cysteine through the conserved F or W. The D gene is left open where the match is weak.

TRBD1	TRBV5-6	TRBJ2-7	TGTGCCAGCAGCGGGAACTGGGACAGGGCCTACGAGCAGTACTTC	CASSGNWDRAYEQYF
-	TRBV27	TRBJ1-1	TGTGCCAGCAGTTTACAGGGAAACACTGAAGCTTTCTTT	CASSLQGNTEAFF
TRBD2	TRBV5-5	TRBJ2-3	TGTGCCAGCAGCTTGGTACGACTAGCGGGGGGGCCAACAGATACGCAGTATTTT	CASSLVRLAGGPTDTQYF
TRBD1	TRBV30	TRBJ1-1	TGTGCCTGGTCAAGGGCAATCAGACAGGGACAAACTGAAGCTTTCTTT	CAWSRAIRQGQTEAFF
-	TRBV7-8	TRBJ1-6	TGTGCCAGCAGCAATACAGGAAGGAGCTCCTATAATTCACCCCTCCAATTT	CASSNTGRSSYNSPLQF
TRBD2	TRBV11-2	TRBJ2-7	TGTGCCAGCAGCCCAACTACCGGGACTAGTATCCACGAGCAGTACTTC	CASSPTTGTSIHEQYF
-	TRBV29-1	TRBJ2-7	TGCAGCGTGGTGGGGGCCCAGAACTCCTACGAGCAGTACTTC	CSVVGAQNSYEQYF
TRBD1	TRBV9	TRBJ2-2	TGTGCCAGCAGCCTATCCGGGACAGTGAACACCGGGGAGCTGTTTTTT	CASSLSGTVNTGELFF
TRBD1	TRBV27	TRBJ2-1	TGTGCCAGCAGTTTTAACAGGGGGAATGAGCAGTTCTTC	CASSFNRGNEQFF
-	TRBV10-3	TRBJ2-1	TGTGCCATCAGTGCCCTGGGGGGAAACAATGAGCAGTTCTTC	CAISALGGNNEQFF
-	TRBV11-2	TRBJ1-1	TGTGCCAGCAGCACACAGGAGAACACTGAAGCTTTCTTT	CASSTQENTEAFF
TRBD1	TRBV7-9	TRBJ2-7	TGTGCCAGCAGCCCGGGACAGGGACTCTCCTACGAGCAGTACTTC	CASSPGQGLSYEQYF
TRBD1	TRBV5-1	TRBJ1-2	TGCGCCAGCAGCTTGCAAGGGGGCAGAGTGGAAGGCTACACCTTC	CASSLQGGRVEGYTF
TRBD1	TRBV30	TRBJ2-7	TGTGCCTGGAGCGCGACAGGGCCTGCATACGAGCAGTACTTC	CAWSATGPAYEQYF
-	TRBV11-2	TRBJ2-2	TGTGCCAGCAGCTCTACCCGAGGGACCGGGGAGCTGTTTTTT	CASSSTRGTGELFF